Listed here are 3 T cell receptor beta chains from one sample, sequenced in a study of blood T cell repertoires in COVID-19. TCRdb's copy holds only in-frame clones and misses some; the assay was immunoSEQ multiplex PCR. The sample holds fewer than 350,000 clones, around nine tenths seen once. The sample taken for sequencing was PBMCs or T cells enriched from blood (not recorded which). Every receptor here comes from a woman aged 40-49 years who had recovered from COVID-19.

The V gene is TRBV27, the J gene TRBJ2-2; TRBD2 matches 11 bases. V shed 3 bases and J 7 bases; nucleotides not matched to a gene: 1. This CDR3 is 14 amino acids long. Germline CDR1 reads MNHEY; CDR2 reads SMNVEV (reference sequence). The CDR3 reads CASSLGTSGGELFF. Written as DNA, the CDR3 is TGTGCCAGCAGTTTGGGGACTAGCGGCGGGGAGCTGTTTTTT.

V usage is TRBV28 and J usage is TRBJ2-6; D unresolved. The length of the CDR3 is 21 residues. From germline, CDR1 is MDHEN and CDR2 SYDVKM. With 3 bases removed from V and 0 bases from J, the gap between germline ends came to 24 bases. CDR3 nucleotides: TGTGCCAGCAGTTTGGATAGGCTGTCACAGCTCTCCCGCTCTGGGGCCAACGTCCTGACTTTC. This sequence encodes CASSLDRLSQLSRSGANVLTF.

The CDR3 spells CASSPTKLAGDQETQYF. CDR3 nucleotides: TGTGCCAGCTCACCCACTAAGTTAGCGGGAGACCAAGAGACCCAGTACTTC. The chain recombines TRBV18 with TRBJ2-5, with 9 bases matching TRBD2. The CDR3 has 17 residues. Looked up from germline, CDR1 is KGHSH and CDR2 is LQKENI. V shed 3 bases, J shed 0 bases, and the junction held 8 bases outside the gene matches. The full variable domain, in which reference TRBV18 and TRBJ2-5 provide the parts outside the CDR3, is NAGVMQNPRHLVRRRGQEARLRCSPMKGHSHVYWYRQLPEEGLKFMVYLQKENIIDESGMPKERFSAEFPKEGPSILRIQQVVRGDSAAYFCASSPTKLAGDQETQYFGPGTRLLVL.